A selection of T cell receptor beta chains follows, all from one sample in a study of T-cell memory formation after mild COVID-19. TCRdb re-called the 5' RACE reads with MiXCR, one entry per CDR3 protein. This sample has hundreds of thousands of distinct CDR3 sequences, with just under 20% found just once. Sequenced input: PBMCs or a T cell subset sorted from them (not recorded which). Source of these receptors: a man between 18 and 29 years old who had mild COVID-19 (a few samples of this study predate the infection). Cell type and time point are not known. Both conserved end residues are part of each CDR3. A D gene is named only where the DNA matches it firmly. Clone sizes are given selectively: once, few, many, or a class where the clone is expanded.

TRBD1	TRBV15	TRBJ2-1	NA	CATSRDLADTDRGEQFF	TGTGCCACCAGCAGAGATTTGGCGGACACCGACAGGGGTGAGCAGTTCTTC
NA	TRBV4-2	TRBJ2-3	few	CASSQDRGARPDTQYF	TGTGCCAGCAGCCAAGATCGGGGGGCGAGACCAGATACGCAGTATTTT
TRBD1	TRBV7-9	TRBJ2-1	NA	CASSPQPGQGIQNEQFF	TGTGCCAGCAGCCCCCAACCTGGACAGGGGATCCAGAATGAGCAGTTCTTC
NA	TRBV6-6	TRBJ2-4	NA	CASSPPRVEAKNIQYF	TGTGCCAGCAGTCCGCCCAGGGTAGAAGCCAAAAACATTCAGTACTTC
TRBD2	TRBV2	TRBJ2-1	NA	CASSDSPSGNNEQFF	TGTGCCAGCAGTGACTCCCCTAGCGGGAACAATGAGCAGTTCTTC
NA	TRBV11-2	TRBJ2-5	few	CASSLGWGALETQYF	TGTGCCAGCAGCTTAGGGTGGGGGGCTCTAGAGACCCAGTACTTC
NA	TRBV7-9	TRBJ1-1	NA	CASITFDRGTEAFF	TGTGCCAGTATAACCTTCGACCGGGGTACTGAAGCTTTCTTT
NA	TRBV7-2	TRBJ1-2	NA	CASSPMGGNSYGYTF	TGTGCCAGCAGCCCCATGGGGGGGAACAGCTATGGCTACACCTTC
NA	TRBV6-2/TRBV6-3	TRBJ1-1	NA	CASSFRARGNTEAFF	TGTGCCAGCAGTTTTAGGGCGAGGGGAAACACTGAAGCTTTCTTT
NA	TRBV12-3/TRBV12-4	TRBJ1-5	NA	CASSFTLEGQPQHF	TGTGCCAGCAGCTTTACCCTCGAAGGCCAGCCCCAGCATTTT
TRBD2	TRBV7-9	TRBJ2-1	few	CASSPLGTSSNEQFF	TGTGCCAGCAGCCCCCTTGGGACTAGCTCTAATGAGCAGTTCTTC
NA	TRBV28	TRBJ1-5	NA	CASRGSSETQHF	TGTGCCAGCAGGGGGTCGAGCGAGACCCAGCATTTT
NA	TRBV6-5	TRBJ1-4	many	CASRLTRSKEKLFF	TGTGCCAGCAGACTCACGAGGTCTAAAGAAAAACTGTTTTTT
TRBD1	TRBV28	TRBJ1-4	NA	CASRRDRKLFF	TGTGCCAGCAGACGGGACAGGAAACTGTTTTTT
TRBD1	TRBV29-1	TRBJ1-1	NA	CSVVRRDRSPEAFF	TGCAGCGTTGTTAGGCGGGACAGGTCCCCAGAAGCTTTCTTT
NA	TRBV4-3	TRBJ2-1	NA	CASSRHGADYNEQFF	TGCGCCAGCAGCCGCCACGGGGCGGACTACAATGAGCAGTTCTTC
NA	TRBV20-1	TRBJ2-3	few	CSAIQGRTDTQYF	TGCAGTGCCATACAGGGCAGGACAGATACGCAGTATTTT
NA	TRBV5-5	TRBJ2-3	NA	CASSRGPFTDTQYF	TGTGCCAGCAGCCGGGGGCCCTTCACAGATACGCAGTATTTT
TRBD2	TRBV6-6	TRBJ2-5	NA	CASRRGGGETQYF	TGTGCCAGCAGGCGCGGGGGGGGGGAGACCCAGTACTTC
NA	TRBV29-1	TRBJ2-5	few	CSVSGHQETQYF	TGCAGCGTTTCGGGACACCAAGAGACCCAGTACTTC
NA	TRBV4-1	TRBJ2-3	few	CASSRRQPTDTQYF	TGCGCCAGCAGTCGCAGACAGCCCACAGATACGCAGTATTTT